This TCR beta chain was sequenced in a study of T-cell memory formation after mild COVID-19. Study-wide results and limits: Cross-reactive memory appears to have joined, as suggested by some responding clones showing up in pre-infection memory. Contracting CD4+ clones were located mainly in CM and EM, and CD8+ clones in EMRA.

As concerns this clonotype: Its specificity is unknown.

Using constant-segment primers, 5'RACE produced TCR alpha and TCR beta cDNA libraries carrying sample barcodes and UMIs. MiXCR was run by TCRdb on the 5' RACE reads, yielding one entry per CDR3 protein. The sample holds 550,000 to 600,000 distinct CDR3 sequences, 17% seen once. The CDR3 has 16 amino acids. V trimming: 6 bases; J trimming: 0 bases; junction bases outside the gene matches: 7. The chain is built from TRBV12-3 or TRBV12-4 and TRBJ2-7, with TRBD2 matching over 11 bases. The sequence was obtained from an adult woman who had mild COVID-19 (a few samples of this study predate the infection). Cell type and time point are not known. The material sequenced was PBMCs or a T cell subset sorted from them (not recorded which). This CDR3 reads CASSGLTSGGSYEQYF. CDR3 nucleotide sequence: TGTGCCAGCAGCGGCCTAACTAGCGGGGGCTCCTACGAGCAGTACTTC.